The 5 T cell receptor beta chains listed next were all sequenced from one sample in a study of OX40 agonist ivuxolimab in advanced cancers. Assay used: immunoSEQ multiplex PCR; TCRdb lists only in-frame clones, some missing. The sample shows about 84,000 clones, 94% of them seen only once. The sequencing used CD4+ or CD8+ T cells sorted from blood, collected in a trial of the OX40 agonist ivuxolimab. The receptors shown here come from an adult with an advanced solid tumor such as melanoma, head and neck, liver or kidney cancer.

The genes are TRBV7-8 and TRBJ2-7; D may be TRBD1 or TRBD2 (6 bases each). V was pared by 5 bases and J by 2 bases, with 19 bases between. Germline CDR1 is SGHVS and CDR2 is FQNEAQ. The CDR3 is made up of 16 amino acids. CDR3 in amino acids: CASSLRRDKPTYEQYF. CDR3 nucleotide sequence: TGTGCCAGCAGCCTACGGCGGGACAAACCAACCTACGAGCAGTACTTC.

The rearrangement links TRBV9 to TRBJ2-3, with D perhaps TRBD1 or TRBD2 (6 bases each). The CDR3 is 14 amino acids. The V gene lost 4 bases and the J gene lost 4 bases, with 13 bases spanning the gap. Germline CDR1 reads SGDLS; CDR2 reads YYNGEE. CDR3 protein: CASSSSGGPDTQYF. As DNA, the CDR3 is TGTGCCAGCAGCTCATCCGGGGGCCCAGATACGCAGTATTTT.

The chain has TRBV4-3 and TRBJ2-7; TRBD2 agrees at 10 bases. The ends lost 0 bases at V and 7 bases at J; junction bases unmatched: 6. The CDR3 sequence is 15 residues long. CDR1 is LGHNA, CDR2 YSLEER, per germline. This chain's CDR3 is CASSQDWLAGEEQYF. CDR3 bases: TGCGCCAGCAGCCAAGATTGGCTAGCGGGAGAAGAGCAGTACTTC.

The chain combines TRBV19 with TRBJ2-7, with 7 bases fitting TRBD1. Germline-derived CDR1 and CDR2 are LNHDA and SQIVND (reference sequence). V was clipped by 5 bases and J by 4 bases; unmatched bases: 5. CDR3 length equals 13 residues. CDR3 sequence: CASSLGQVYEQYF. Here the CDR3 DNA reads TGTGCCAGTAGTCTCGGACAGGTTTACGAGCAGTACTTC.

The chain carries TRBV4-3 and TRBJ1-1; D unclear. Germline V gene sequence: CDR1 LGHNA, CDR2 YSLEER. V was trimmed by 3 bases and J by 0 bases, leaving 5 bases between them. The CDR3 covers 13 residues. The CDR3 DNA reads TGCGCCAGCAGCCATCAGGTGAACACTGAAGCTTTCTTT. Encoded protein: CASSHQVNTEAFF.